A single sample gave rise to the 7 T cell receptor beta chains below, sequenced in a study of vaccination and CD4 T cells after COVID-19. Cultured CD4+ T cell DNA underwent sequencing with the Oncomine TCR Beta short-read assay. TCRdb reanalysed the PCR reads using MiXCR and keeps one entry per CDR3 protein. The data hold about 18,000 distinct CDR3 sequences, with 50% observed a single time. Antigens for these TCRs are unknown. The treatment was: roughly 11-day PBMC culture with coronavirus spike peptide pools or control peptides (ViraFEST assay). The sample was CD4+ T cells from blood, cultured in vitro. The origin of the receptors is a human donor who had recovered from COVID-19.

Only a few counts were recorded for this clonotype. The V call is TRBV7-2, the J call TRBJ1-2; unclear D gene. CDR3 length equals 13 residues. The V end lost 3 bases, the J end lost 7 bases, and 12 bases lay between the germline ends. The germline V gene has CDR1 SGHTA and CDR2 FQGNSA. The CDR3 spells CASSLGPTGGYTF. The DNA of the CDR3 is TGTGCCAGCAGCTTGGGTCCCACGGGTGGCTACACCTTC.

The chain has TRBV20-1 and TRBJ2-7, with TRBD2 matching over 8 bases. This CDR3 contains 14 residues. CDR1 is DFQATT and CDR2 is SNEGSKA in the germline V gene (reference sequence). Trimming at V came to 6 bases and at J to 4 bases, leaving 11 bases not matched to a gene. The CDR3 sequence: CSAVSGTTYYEQYF. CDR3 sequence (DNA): TGCAGTGCCGTTAGCGGGACGACCTATTACGAGCAGTACTTC.

The CDR3 loop is CASKLGTGAYGYTF. In nucleotides, the CDR3 is TGTGCCAGCAAGTTAGGGACAGGGGCCTATGGCTACACCTTC. This chain connects TRBV6-1 to TRBJ1-2, with 10 bases that match TRBD1. The germline V gene encodes CDR1 MNHNS and CDR2 SASEGT. Unmatched junction bases numbered 6, after V lost 7 bases and J lost 4 bases. CDR3 length: 14 amino acids.

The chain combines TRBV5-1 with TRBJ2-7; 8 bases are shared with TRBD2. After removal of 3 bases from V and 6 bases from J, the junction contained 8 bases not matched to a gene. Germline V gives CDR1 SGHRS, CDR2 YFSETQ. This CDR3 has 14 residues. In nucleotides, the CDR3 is TGCGCCAGCAGCTCAGTAGCGGGAAGTCGCGAGCAGTACTTC. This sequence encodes CASSSVAGSREQYF.

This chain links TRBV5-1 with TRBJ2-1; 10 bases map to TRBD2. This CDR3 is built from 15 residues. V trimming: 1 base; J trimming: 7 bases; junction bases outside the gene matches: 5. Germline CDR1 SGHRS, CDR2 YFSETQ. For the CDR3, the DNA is TGCGCCAGCAGCTTGCTAGCGGGAGTCCGGAATGAGCAGTTCTTC. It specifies CASSLLAGVRNEQFF. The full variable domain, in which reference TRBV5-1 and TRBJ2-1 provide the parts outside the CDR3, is KAGVTQTPRYLIKTRGQQVTLSCSPISGHRSVSWYQQTPGQGLQFLFEYFSETQRNKGNFPGRFSGRQFSNSRSEMNVSTLELGDSALYLCASSLLAGVRNEQFFGPGTRLTVL.

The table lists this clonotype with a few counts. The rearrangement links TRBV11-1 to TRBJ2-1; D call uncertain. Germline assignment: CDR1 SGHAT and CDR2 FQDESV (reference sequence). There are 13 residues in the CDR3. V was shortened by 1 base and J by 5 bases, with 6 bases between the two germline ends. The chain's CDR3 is CASSLDQNNEQFF. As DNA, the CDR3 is TGTGCCAGCAGCTTAGACCAGAACAATGAGCAGTTCTTC.

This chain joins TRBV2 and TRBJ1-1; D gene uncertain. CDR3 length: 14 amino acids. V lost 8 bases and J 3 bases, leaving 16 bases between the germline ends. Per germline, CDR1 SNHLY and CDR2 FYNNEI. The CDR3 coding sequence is TGTGCCAGCGTACCTGCGGGGTGGGACACTGAAGCTTTCTTT. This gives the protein CASVPAGWDTEAFF. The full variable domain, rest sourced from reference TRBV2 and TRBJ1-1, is EPEVTQTPSHQVTQMGQEVILRCVPISNHLYFYWYRQILGQKVEFLVSFYNNEISEKSEIFDDQFSVERPDGSNFTLKIRSTKLEDSAMYFCASVPAGWDTEAFFGQGTRLTVV.